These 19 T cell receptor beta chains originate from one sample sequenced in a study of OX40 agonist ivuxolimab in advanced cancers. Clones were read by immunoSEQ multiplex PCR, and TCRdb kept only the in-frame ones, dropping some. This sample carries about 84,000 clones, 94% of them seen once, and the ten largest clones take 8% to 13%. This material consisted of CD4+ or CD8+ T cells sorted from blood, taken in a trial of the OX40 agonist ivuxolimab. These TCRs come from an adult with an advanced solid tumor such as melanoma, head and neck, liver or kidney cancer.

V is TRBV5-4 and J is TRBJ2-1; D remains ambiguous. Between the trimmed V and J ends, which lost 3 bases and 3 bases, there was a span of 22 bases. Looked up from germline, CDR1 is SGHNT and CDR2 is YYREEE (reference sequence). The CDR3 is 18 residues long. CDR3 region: CASSSSRRSGGDYNEQFF. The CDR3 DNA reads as TGTGCCAGCAGCTCCTCCAGACGCTCGGGTGGGGACTACAATGAGCAGTTCTTC.

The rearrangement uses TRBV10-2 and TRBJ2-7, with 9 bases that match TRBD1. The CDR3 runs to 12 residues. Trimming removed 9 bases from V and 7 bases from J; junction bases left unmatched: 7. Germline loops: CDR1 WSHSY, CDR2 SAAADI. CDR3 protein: CASRDRAEEQYF. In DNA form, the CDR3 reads TGCGCCAGTAGGGACAGGGCAGAAGAGCAGTACTTC.

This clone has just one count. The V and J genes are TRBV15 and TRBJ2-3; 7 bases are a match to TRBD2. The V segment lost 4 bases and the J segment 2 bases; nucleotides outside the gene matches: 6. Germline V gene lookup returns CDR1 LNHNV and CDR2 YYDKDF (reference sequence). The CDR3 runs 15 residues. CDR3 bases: TGTGCCACCAGCATCTACGCGGGAGCCACAGATACGCAGTATTTT. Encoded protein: CATSIYAGATDTQYF.

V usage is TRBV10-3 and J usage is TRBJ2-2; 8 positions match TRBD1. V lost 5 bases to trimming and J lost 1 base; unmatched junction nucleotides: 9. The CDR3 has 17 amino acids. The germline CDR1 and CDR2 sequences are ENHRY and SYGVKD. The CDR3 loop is CAISLKPGQENTGELFF. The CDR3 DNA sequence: TGTGCCATCAGTCTCAAGCCGGGACAGGAGAACACCGGGGAGCTGTTTTTT.

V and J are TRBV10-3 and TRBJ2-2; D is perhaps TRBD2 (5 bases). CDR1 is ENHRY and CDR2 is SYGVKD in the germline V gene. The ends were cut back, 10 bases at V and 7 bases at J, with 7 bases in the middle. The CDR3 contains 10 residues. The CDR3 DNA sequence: TGTGCCACACTAGACGGGGAGCTGTTTTTT. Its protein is CATLDGELFF.

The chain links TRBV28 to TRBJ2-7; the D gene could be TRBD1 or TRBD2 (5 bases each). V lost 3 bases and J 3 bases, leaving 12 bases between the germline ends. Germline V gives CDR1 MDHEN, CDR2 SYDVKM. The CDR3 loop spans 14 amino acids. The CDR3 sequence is CASSFLGEHYEQYF. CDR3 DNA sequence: TGTGCCAGCAGTTTCTTAGGGGAGCACTACGAGCAGTACTTC.

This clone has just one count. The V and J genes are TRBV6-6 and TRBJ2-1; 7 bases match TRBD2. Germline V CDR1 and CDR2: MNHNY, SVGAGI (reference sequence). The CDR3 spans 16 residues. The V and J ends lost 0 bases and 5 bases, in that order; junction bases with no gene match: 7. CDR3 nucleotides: TGTGCCAGCAGTTACTCGATGCGGGAGCTCAACAATGAGCAGTTCTTC. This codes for CASSYSMRELNNEQFF.

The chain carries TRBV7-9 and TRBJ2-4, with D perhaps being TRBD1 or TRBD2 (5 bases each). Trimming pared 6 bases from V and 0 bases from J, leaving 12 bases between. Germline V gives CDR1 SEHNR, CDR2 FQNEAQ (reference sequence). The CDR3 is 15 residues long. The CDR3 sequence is CASRDEGIAKNIQYF. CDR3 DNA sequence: TGTGCCAGCAGGGATGAGGGGATAGCCAAAAACATTCAGTACTTC. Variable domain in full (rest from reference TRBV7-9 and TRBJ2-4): DTGVSQNPRHKITKRGQNVTFRCDPISEHNRLYWYRQTLGQGPEFLTYFQNEAQLEKSRLLSDRFSAERPKGSFSTLEIQRTEQGDSAMYLCASRDEGIAKNIQYFGAGTRLSVL.

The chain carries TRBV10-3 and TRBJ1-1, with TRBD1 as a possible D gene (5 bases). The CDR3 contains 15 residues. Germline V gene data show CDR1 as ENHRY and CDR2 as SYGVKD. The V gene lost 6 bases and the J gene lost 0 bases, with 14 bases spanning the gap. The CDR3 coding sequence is TGTGCCATCAGCGGTTGGGGGGAATTGAACACTGAAGCTTTCTTT. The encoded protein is CAISGWGELNTEAFF.

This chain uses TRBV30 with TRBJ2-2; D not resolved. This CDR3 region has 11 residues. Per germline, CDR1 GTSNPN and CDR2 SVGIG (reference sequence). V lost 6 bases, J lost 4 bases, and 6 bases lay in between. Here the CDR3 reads CACWVTGELFF. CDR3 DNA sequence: TGTGCCTGTTGGGTCACCGGGGAGCTGTTTTTT.

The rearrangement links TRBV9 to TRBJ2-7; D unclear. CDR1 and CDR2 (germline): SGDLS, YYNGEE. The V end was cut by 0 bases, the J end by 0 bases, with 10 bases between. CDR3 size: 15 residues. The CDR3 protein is CASSVGAVSSYEQYF. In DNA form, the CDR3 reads TGTGCCAGCAGCGTAGGGGCAGTAAGCTCCTACGAGCAGTACTTC. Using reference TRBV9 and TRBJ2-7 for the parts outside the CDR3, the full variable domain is DSGVTQTPKHLITATGQRVTLRCSPRSGDLSVYWYQQSLDQGLQFLIQYYNGEERAKGNILERFSAQQFPDLHSELNLSSLELGDSALYFCASSVGAVSSYEQYFGPGTRLTVT.

The CDR3 here is CASSLSLSPSSYNEQFF. CDR3 nucleotides: TGTGCCAGCAGCTTGAGCCTATCCCCATCCTCCTACAATGAGCAGTTCTTC. This rearrangement joins TRBV5-6 to TRBJ2-1, with unresolved D. V lost 1 base to trimming and J lost 0 bases, with 14 bases between them. Germline V lookup: CDR1 SGHDT, CDR2 YYEEEE. The CDR3 is 17 residues long.

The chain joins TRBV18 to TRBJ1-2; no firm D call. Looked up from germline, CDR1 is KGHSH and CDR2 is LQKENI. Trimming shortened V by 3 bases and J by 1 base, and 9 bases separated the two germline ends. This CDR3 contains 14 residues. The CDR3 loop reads CASSPAPVNYGYTF. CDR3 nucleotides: TGTGCCAGCTCACCCGCCCCGGTTAACTATGGCTACACCTTC.

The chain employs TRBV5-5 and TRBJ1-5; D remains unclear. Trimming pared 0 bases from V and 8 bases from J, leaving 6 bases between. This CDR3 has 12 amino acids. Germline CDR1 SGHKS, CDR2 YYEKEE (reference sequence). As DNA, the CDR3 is TGTGCCAGCAGCTTGGAAGGAAAGCCCCAGCATTTT. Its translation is CASSLEGKPQHF.

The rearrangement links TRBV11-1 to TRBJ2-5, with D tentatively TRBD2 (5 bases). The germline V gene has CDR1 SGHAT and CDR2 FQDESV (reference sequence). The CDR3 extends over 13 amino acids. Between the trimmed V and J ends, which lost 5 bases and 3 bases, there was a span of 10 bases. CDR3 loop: CASSPDGEETQYF. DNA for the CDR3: TGTGCCAGCAGCCCTGACGGGGAAGAGACCCAGTACTTC.

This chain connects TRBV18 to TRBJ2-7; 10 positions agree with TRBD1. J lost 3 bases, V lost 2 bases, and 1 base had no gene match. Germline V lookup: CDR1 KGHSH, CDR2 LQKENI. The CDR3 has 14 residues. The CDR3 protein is CASSPGTGDYEQYF. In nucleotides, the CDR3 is TGTGCCAGCTCACCAGGGACAGGGGACTACGAGCAGTACTTC.

The CDR3 bases are TGTGCCAGCAGCGGGGACAGGGGGCACGGCTACACCTTC. Amino acids: CASSGDRGHGYTF. V is TRBV11-3 and J is TRBJ1-2; 12 nucleotides line up with TRBD1. The ends lost 5 bases at V and 8 bases at J; junction bases unmatched: 3. This CDR3 contains 13 residues. From germline, CDR1 is SGHNT and CDR2 YENEEA.

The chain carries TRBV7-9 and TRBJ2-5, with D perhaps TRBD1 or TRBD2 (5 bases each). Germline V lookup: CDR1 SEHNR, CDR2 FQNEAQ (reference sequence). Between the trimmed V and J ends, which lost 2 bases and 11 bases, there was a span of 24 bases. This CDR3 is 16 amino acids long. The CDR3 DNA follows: TGTGCCAGCAGCTTATATTACGGGACGCCTTTTGGTGAGCAGTACTTC. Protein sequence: CASSLYYGTPFGEQYF.

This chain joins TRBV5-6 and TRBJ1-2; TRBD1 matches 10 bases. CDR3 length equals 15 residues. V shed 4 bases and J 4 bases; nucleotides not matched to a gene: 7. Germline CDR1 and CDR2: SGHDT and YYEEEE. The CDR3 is CASSPRQGARYGYTF. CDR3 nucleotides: TGTGCCAGCAGCCCGAGACAGGGGGCGCGCTATGGCTACACCTTC.